These 13 T cell receptor beta chains came from one sample sequenced in a study of a mutant IDH1 vaccine in newly diagnosed glioma. Repertoires were generated with immunoSEQ multiplex PCR, while TCRdb's copy carries only in-frame clones and drops some. The sample records tens of thousands of clones, 80% being singletons. These TCRs are of unknown antigen specificity. Time point given: week 11, during vaccination. Vaccinated patients received 300 ug of mutant IDH1 20-mer peptide per dose, with topical imiquimod. The input for sequencing was PBMCs, taken from a glioma patient whose treatment included an IDH1 peptide vaccine. These receptors were collected from a middle-aged man with glioma.

This clone has only a few counts. Within the sample, other DNA sequences also encode this same CDR3. The chain links TRBV7-9 to TRBJ1-5, with a weak D call TRBD1 (6 bases). Trimming pared 5 bases from V and 0 bases from J, leaving 8 bases between. CDR1 is SEHNR and CDR2 is FQNEAQ in the germline V gene (reference sequence). The length of the CDR3 is 14 residues. The CDR3 reads CASSRDISNQPQHF. The CDR3 DNA follows: TGTGCCAGCAGCCGGGACATTAGCAATCAGCCCCAGCATTTT. Drawing the rest from reference TRBV7-9 and TRBJ1-5, the complete variable domain is DTGVSQNPRHKITKRGQNVTFRCDPISEHNRLYWYRQTLGQGPEFLTYFQNEAQLEKSRLLSDRFSAERPKGSFSTLEIQRTEQGDSAMYLCASSRDISNQPQHFGDGTRLSIL.

The chain links TRBV27 to TRBJ2-5, with TRBD2 as a possible D gene (7 bases). The CDR3 is 16 residues long. Trimming stripped 3 bases from V and 5 bases from J, with 19 bases between. Germline CDR1 and CDR2: MNHEY and SMNVEV (reference sequence). The CDR3 DNA reads as TGTGCCAGCAGTTTTGGGCCTACGGGGGGCCCGGAGACCCAGTACTTC. It codes for CASSFGPTGGPETQYF.

The rearrangement uses TRBV9 and TRBJ2-5; 7 bases line up with TRBD2. V gave up 0 bases and J gave up 1 base; unmatched junction bases: 0. Germline V gives CDR1 SGDLS, CDR2 YYNGEE. This CDR3 has 14 amino acids. The CDR3 bases are TGTGCCAGCAGCGTAGGACTAGCCCAAGAGACCCAGTACTTC. Translated, it gives CASSVGLAQETQYF.

In its sample, this clone was seen a few times. The V gene is TRBV7-9, the J gene TRBJ2-3; D unresolved. The CDR3 is 12 residues long. The germline gives CDR1 SEHNR, CDR2 FQNEAQ (reference sequence). Trimming left V 1 base short and J 6 bases short, with 5 bases between. CDR3 nucleotide sequence: TGTGCCAGCAGCTTAGTGGGGGATACGCAGTATTTT. This encodes CASSLVGDTQYF.

The rearrangement uses TRBV6-1 and TRBJ2-1, with TRBD2 identical over 7 bases. V shed 4 bases, J shed 5 bases, and the junction held 11 bases outside the gene matches. The CDR3 is made up of 16 amino acids. CDR1 is MNHNS and CDR2 is SASEGT in the germline V gene. The CDR3 loop reads CASSGEAGRLDNEQFF. The CDR3 DNA sequence: TGTGCCAGCAGTGGTGAAGCGGGACGACTCGACAATGAGCAGTTCTTC.

As DNA, the CDR3 is TGTGCCAGCGGGACAGGGGATTCCGGGACTAGCGGGGGGTACCAAGAGACCCAGTACTTC. It codes for CASGTGDSGTSGGYQETQYF. This sequence joins TRBV2 and TRBJ2-5; 15 positions match TRBD2. Trimming took 8 bases from V and 0 from J; bases not matched to a gene: 16. Germline assignment: CDR1 SNHLY and CDR2 FYNNEI. This CDR3 comprises 20 residues.

This clone came up a few times. The V call is TRBV27, the J call TRBJ1-4; no clear D gene. Trimming removed 6 bases at V and 0 bases at J, with 17 bases between. Germline V lookup: CDR1 MNHEY, CDR2 SMNVEV (reference sequence). The CDR3 has 17 residues. The CDR3 nucleotides read TGTGCCAGCAGCTTTGGCCGTCCCTGGGCAACTAATGAAAAACTGTTTTTT. Its protein product is CASSFGRPWATNEKLFF.

This rearrangement joins TRBV7-9 to TRBJ2-7; D may be TRBD2 (5 bases). V was shortened by 2 bases and J by 7 bases, with 9 bases between the two germline ends. Germline V gene sequence: CDR1 SEHNR, CDR2 FQNEAQ (reference sequence). CDR3 length equals 12 residues. The CDR3 nucleotides are TGTGCCAGCAGCTTACAGGCGGGTGAGCAGTACTTC. Its protein product is CASSLQAGEQYF.

V and J are TRBV27 and TRBJ1-4; weak D call: TRBD1 (5 bases). The CDR3 runs 14 residues. V was trimmed by 3 bases and J by 6 bases, leaving 11 bases between them. In germline, CDR1 is MNHEY, CDR2 SMNVEV (reference sequence). DNA of the CDR3: TGTGCCAGCAGTTTGTCTGGGACGCATGAAAAACTGTTTTTT. This gives the protein CASSLSGTHEKLFF.

J is TRBJ1-1 and V is TRBV29-1; unclear D gene. Germline CDR1 reads SQVTM; CDR2 reads ANQGSEA. The V end was cut by 8 bases, the J end by 0 bases, with 7 bases between. The CDR3 spans 11 residues. CDR3 loop: CSFGLNTEAFF. As DNA, the CDR3 is TGCAGCTTTGGACTGAACACTGAAGCTTTCTTT.

The CDR3 sequence is CSVRGTSGANVLTF. Here the CDR3 DNA reads TGCAGCGTGAGAGGAACCTCTGGGGCCAACGTCCTGACTTTC. The rearrangement joins TRBV29-1 to TRBJ2-6; no definite D call. The CDR3 consists of 14 residues. Trimming shortened V by 6 bases and J by 0 bases, and 9 bases separated the two germline ends. The germline V gene encodes CDR1 SQVTM and CDR2 ANQGSEA.

The chain links TRBV19 to TRBJ2-1, with D perhaps assigned TRBD1 or TRBD2 (5 bases each). V was pared by 3 bases and J by 7 bases, with 13 bases between. The CDR3 extends over 14 amino acids. Germline V CDR1 and CDR2: LNHDA, SQIVND (reference sequence). The CDR3 DNA is TGTGCCAGTAGTATGTGGGGGACGGGGAATGAGCAGTTCTTC. Residues: CASSMWGTGNEQFF. The complete variable domain, with remaining parts taken from reference TRBV19 and TRBJ2-1, reads DGGITQSPKYLFRKEGQNVTLSCEQNLNHDAMYWYRQDPGQGLRLIYYSQIVNDFQKGDIAEGYSVSREKKESFPLTVTSAQKNPTAFYLCASSMWGTGNEQFFGPGTRLTVL.

The chain employs TRBV6-6 and TRBJ1-2, with TRBD1 matching over 9 bases. There are 13 residues in the CDR3. From germline, CDR1 is MNHNY and CDR2 SVGAGI (reference sequence). V gave up 8 bases and J gave up 7 bases; unmatched junction bases: 8. The DNA for the CDR3 is TGTGCCAGCGGCAAGGACAGGGGATCTGGCTACACCTTC. Residues: CASGKDRGSGYTF.